These 20 T cell receptor beta chains share one sample of origin, sequenced in a study of chemoradiotherapy in HPV16-positive cancers. TCRdb's table, derived via immunoSEQ multiplex PCR, lists solely in-frame clones and lacks some. The sample includes several thousand clones, around 83% of them seen just once. Sequencing was performed on tumor tissue, taken from a patient who underwent chemoradiotherapy. All receptors come from a human donor with HPV-associated anogenital cancer.

V usage is TRBV5-1 and J usage is TRBJ2-3; D gene uncertain. Looked up from germline, CDR1 is SGHRS and CDR2 is YFSETQ. There are 17 residues in the CDR3. V was pared by 2 bases and J by 4 bases, with 20 bases between. CDR3 nucleotide sequence: TGCGCCAGCAGCTTTCCGACGGGTCCCGGTGCCGCAGATACGCAGTATTTT. Amino acids: CASSFPTGPGAADTQYF.

This chain joins TRBV19 and TRBJ2-7; the match to TRBD2 covers 7 bases. V was pared by 2 bases and J by 3 bases, with 7 bases of the junction left unmatched. The germline CDR1 and CDR2 sequences are LNHDA and SQIVND (reference sequence). The length of the CDR3 is 15 residues. This chain's CDR3 is CASSISQGLRYEQYF. The DNA for the CDR3 is TGTGCCAGTAGTATAAGCCAGGGACTACGCTACGAGCAGTACTTC.

The chain employs TRBV6-5 and TRBJ1-1; TRBD1 aligns across 7 bases. J gave up 1 base and V 6 bases, and 5 bases lay outside the gene matches. CDR3 size: 14 residues. From germline, CDR1 is MNHEY and CDR2 SVGAGI. Written as DNA, the CDR3 is TGTGCCAGCAGAGACCACAGGGGGAACACTGAAGCTTTCTTT. The encoded protein is CASRDHRGNTEAFF.

V and J are TRBV4-1 and TRBJ1-3; D is possibly TRBD1 (6 bases). The CDR3 totals 17 residues. Per germline, CDR1 MGHRA and CDR2 YSYEKL. Trimming removed 1 base from V and 4 bases from J, with 17 bases in between. CDR3 sequence: CASSQVLQGSWGNTIYF. The CDR3 region has the DNA TGCGCCAGCAGCCAAGTTCTACAGGGAAGCTGGGGAAACACCATATATTTT.

The chain links TRBV5-6 to TRBJ2-2; weak D call: TRBD2 (8 bases). The CDR3 totals 16 residues. From germline, CDR1 is SGHDT and CDR2 YYEEEE. Trimming removed 4 bases at V and 3 bases at J, with 16 bases between. The CDR3 DNA sequence: TGTGCCAGCAGCGCAGGGGGACTAGGTTACACCGGGGAGCTGTTTTTT. Its translation: CASSAGGLGYTGELFF.

This rearrangement joins TRBV7-9 to TRBJ2-2; D possibly corresponds to TRBD1 (6 bases). CDR1 and CDR2 from the germline V gene are SEHNR and FQNEAQ (reference sequence). The ends were cut back, 5 bases at V and 6 bases at J, with 10 bases in the middle. The CDR3 has 13 residues. In nucleotides, the CDR3 is TGTGCCAGCAGCCAATCAGGGGCCGGGGAGCTGTTTTTT. The encoded protein is CASSQSGAGELFF.

The gene calls are TRBV7-8 and TRBJ2-1; 7 nucleotides match TRBD2. V was pared by 5 bases and J by 8 bases, with 12 bases of the junction left unmatched. CDR3 size: 15 residues. Germline assignment: CDR1 SGHVS and CDR2 FQNEAQ. The CDR3 DNA follows: TGTGCCAGCAGCCCCCGGGACTACGGATCTGATGAGCAGTTCTTC. It codes for CASSPRDYGSDEQFF.

This clone is medium-sized. This chain connects TRBV18 to TRBJ2-7, with D possibly called TRBD1 or TRBD2 (6 bases each). Trimming cost V 3 bases and J 2 bases, with 20 bases left between them. Per germline, CDR1 KGHSH and CDR2 LQKENI. The CDR3 totals 17 residues. In DNA form, the CDR3 reads TGTGCCAGCTCACCCCCCAAGATGGGGGGCAGAACCTACGAGCAGTACTTC. It yields the protein CASSPPKMGGRTYEQYF.

The chain uses TRBV5-1 and TRBJ2-5, with 9 bases aligning to TRBD2. After removal of 4 bases from V and 4 bases from J, the junction contained 14 bases not matched to a gene. The germline gives CDR1 SGHRS, CDR2 YFSETQ. The CDR3 is 17 residues long. The CDR3 DNA reads as TGCGCCAGCAGCACATACCTTAGCGGGGGTCTTCGAGAGACCCAGTACTTC. It specifies CASSTYLSGGLRETQYF.

This clone has only a few counts. The CDR3 loop reads CASSSRQGLETQYF. CDR3 DNA sequence: TGTGCCAGCAGCTCACGACAGGGGTTAGAGACCCAGTACTTC. The rearrangement joins TRBV14 to TRBJ2-5; 8 bases fit TRBD1. With V trimmed by 5 bases and J by 4 bases, 6 bases remained unmatched. Germline CDR1 and CDR2: SGHDN and FVKESK. This CDR3 has 14 residues.

The chain uses TRBV9 and TRBJ2-1; TRBD2 agrees at 9 bases. V was clipped by 4 bases and J by 7 bases; unmatched bases: 9. CDR3 size: 15 residues. Germline V lookup: CDR1 SGDLS, CDR2 YYNGEE. In nucleotides, the CDR3 is TGTGCCAGCAGCTCCCGCGCTAGCGGGATTAATGAGCAGTTCTTC. It translates to CASSSRASGINEQFF.

The genes are TRBV7-9 and TRBJ2-5, with D perhaps matching TRBD2 (6 bases). Germline CDR1 SEHNR, CDR2 FQNEAQ (reference sequence). V was clipped by 1 base and J by 4 bases, with 13 bases between them. The CDR3 contains 15 residues. CDR3 loop: CASSLDTGGRETQYF. CDR3 DNA sequence: TGTGCCAGCAGCTTAGATACAGGAGGGCGAGAGACCCAGTACTTC.

The gene calls are TRBV6-1 and TRBJ2-1, with D perhaps TRBD2 (5 bases). The CDR3 spans 15 residues. Germline CDR1 reads MNHNS; CDR2 reads SASEGT. V was cut by 6 bases and J by 7 bases, with 19 bases left in between. The CDR3 DNA follows: TGTGCCAGCAGGAGCGGACTTGAGGTGGTGAATGAGCAGTTCTTC. Its protein product is CASRSGLEVVNEQFF.

The chain uses TRBV27 and TRBJ2-7; D uncertain. CDR1 and CDR2 (germline): MNHEY, SMNVEV (reference sequence). V dropped 2 bases and J dropped 0 bases, with 11 bases sitting between them. The CDR3 has 15 amino acids. DNA of the CDR3: TGTGCCAGCAGTTTAACTGGCTTCGGCTCCTACGAGCAGTACTTC. It is translated as CASSLTGFGSYEQYF.

This clone has more than one count but fewer than ten. J is TRBJ1-2 and V is TRBV5-5; 7 nucleotides agree with TRBD1. The CDR3 contains 17 residues. Germline V gene sequence: CDR1 SGHKS, CDR2 YYEKEE (reference sequence). V dropped 5 bases and J dropped 8; count of bases not matched to a gene: 21. The CDR3 DNA reads as TGTGCCAGCAGGCGTACGCCCCGGGACAGCAATCTGCGGGGCTACACCTTC. It translates to CASRRTPRDSNLRGYTF.

This chain joins TRBV6-5 and TRBJ2-5; TRBD2 matches 9 bases. Trimming cost V 5 bases and J 5 bases; bases outside gene matches: 9. The CDR3 sequence is 15 residues long. The V gene's germline CDR1 is MNHEY and CDR2 SVGAGI. DNA for the CDR3: TGTGCCAGCAGTCGCTCCGCGGGGGGGGCGGAGACCCAGTACTTC. It specifies CASSRSAGGAETQYF.

The CDR3 DNA reads as TGTGCCTGGAGGCCCCGGGGAAGTCTATGGAATGAGCAGTTCTTC. Its translation is CAWRPRGSLWNEQFF. The V gene is TRBV30, the J gene TRBJ2-1, with D possibly being TRBD2 (5 bases). This CDR3 is built from 15 residues. Trimming stripped 3 bases from V and 7 bases from J, with 19 bases between. CDR1 is GTSNPN and CDR2 is SVGIG in the germline V gene (reference sequence). The whole variable domain, remainder taken from reference TRBV30 and TRBJ2-1, is SQTIHQWPATLVQPVGSPLSLECTVEGTSNPNLYWYRQAAGRGLQLLFYSVGIGQISSEVPQNLSASRPQDRQFILSSKKLLLSDSGFYLCAWRPRGSLWNEQFFGPGTRLTVL.

The gene calls are TRBV6-1 and TRBJ1-2; no definite D call. The V and J ends lost 1 base and 3 bases respectively, with 12 bases between them. Germline assignment: CDR1 MNHNS and CDR2 SASEGT. This CDR3 has 15 amino acids. The DNA for the CDR3 is TGTGCCAGCAGTGAAGGCTCCAACGGGCACTATGGCTACACCTTC. As protein: CASSEGSNGHYGYTF.

J is TRBJ1-2 and V is TRBV2, with unresolved D. This CDR3 comprises 14 residues. The germline V gene has CDR1 SNHLY and CDR2 FYNNEI. The germline V and J ends were trimmed by 4 bases and 6 bases, with 15 bases remaining between them. CDR3 sequence reads: CASSVRGRLDGYTF. DNA for the CDR3: TGTGCCAGCAGTGTTCGGGGAAGATTAGATGGCTACACCTTC.

The chain recombines TRBV4-1 with TRBJ2-3; D is unresolved. Per the germline V gene, CDR1 is MGHRA and CDR2 is YSYEKL. V dropped 4 bases and J dropped 3 bases, with 5 bases sitting between them. This CDR3 has 12 amino acids. CDR3 in DNA: TGCGCCAGCAGCCCTGGGACAGATACGCAGTATTTT. Translation gives CASSPGTDTQYF.